The 10 T cell receptor beta chains presented below share a single source sample, sequenced in a study of multiple sclerosis patients with progressive multifocal leukoencephalopathy. Time point reported: before natalizumab initiation. Only in-frame clones appear in the TCRdb table, and some are missing; sequencing was by immunoSEQ multiplex PCR. The sample contains approximately 31,000 clones, around 89% of which appear only once. The sequenced sample consisted of PBMCs. These receptor sequences come from a human donor with multiple sclerosis.

This chain uses TRBV7-2 with TRBJ2-7; TRBD2 is a possible D gene (6 bases). In germline, CDR1 is SGHTA, CDR2 FQGNSA. V was trimmed by 1 base and J by 6 bases, leaving 10 bases between them. The CDR3 length is 13 residues. The CDR3 sequence: CASSLGGLGEQYF. DNA of the CDR3: TGTGCCAGCAGCTTAGGGGGACTTGGCGAGCAGTACTTC. The whole variable domain, remainder taken from reference TRBV7-2 and TRBJ2-7, is GAGVSQSPSNKVTEKGKDVELRCDPISGHTALYWYRQSLGQGLEFLIYFQGNSAPDKSGLPSDRFSAERTGGSVSTLTIQRTQQEDSAVYLCASSLGGLGEQYFGPGTRLTVT.

V is TRBV7-2 and J is TRBJ2-1, with 8 positions matching TRBD2. With 3 bases clipped from V and 8 bases from J, the junction kept 15 bases outside the gene matches. The CDR3 is 17 amino acids. Germline V lookup: CDR1 SGHTA, CDR2 FQGNSA. CDR3 in DNA: TGTGCCAGCAGCTTGCACCCCCCGGGGGGGGCCGGGTATGAGCAGTTCTTC. Its protein product is CASSLHPPGGAGYEQFF. The full variable domain, rest sourced from reference TRBV7-2 and TRBJ2-1, is GAGVSQSPSNKVTEKGKDVELRCDPISGHTALYWYRQSLGQGLEFLIYFQGNSAPDKSGLPSDRFSAERTGGSVSTLTIQRTQQEDSAVYLCASSLHPPGGAGYEQFFGPGTRLTVL.

V gene TRBV28 combines with J gene TRBJ1-2, with unresolved D. Deletions cut 5 bases from V and 6 bases from J, with 13 bases between. Germline V gene data show CDR1 as MDHEN and CDR2 as SYDVKM. This CDR3 region has 13 residues. The CDR3 loop reads CASSRQAGDGYTF. Written as DNA, the CDR3 is TGTGCCAGCAGTCGGCAGGCGGGAGATGGCTACACCTTC.

The chain employs TRBV11-3 and TRBJ2-1; no clear D gene. The CDR3 runs to 13 residues. CDR1 SGHNT and CDR2 YENEEA come from the germline V gene. Trimming removed 5 bases from V and 10 bases from J, with 15 bases in between. The CDR3 is CASSPDPLLEQFF. The CDR3 DNA reads TGTGCCAGCAGCCCGGACCCGCTCCTCGAGCAGTTCTTC.

This clone was counted a few times. V and J are TRBV13 and TRBJ2-1; D assignment may be TRBD1 or TRBD2 (5 bases each). Germline-derived CDR1 and CDR2 are PRHDT and FYEKMQ (reference sequence). V was pared by 4 bases and J by 0 bases, with 16 bases between. CDR3 size: 17 residues. The CDR3 loop is CASSSAGAVSSYNEQFF. The CDR3 DNA reads TGTGCCAGCAGCTCGGCCGGGGCAGTCAGCTCCTACAATGAGCAGTTCTTC.

This clone came up once. The chain combines TRBV30 with TRBJ1-6; 8 bases line up with TRBD1. CDR1 and CDR2 from the germline V gene are GTSNPN and SVGIG (reference sequence). The CDR3 contains 15 residues. Germline trimming cut 0 bases from V and 7 bases from J; bases unmatched to any gene: 5. The CDR3 protein is CAWSVGTGPNSPLHF. The CDR3 DNA sequence: TGTGCCTGGAGTGTGGGGACAGGACCCAATTCACCCCTCCACTTT.

This sequence joins TRBV11-2 and TRBJ2-5; D may be TRBD2 (7 bases). The DNA end lines up better with TRBJ2-7; the J call may be wrong. This CDR3 has 15 residues. CDR1 is SGHAT and CDR2 is FQNNGV in the germline V gene. CDR3 in amino acids: CASSLLSGTSHEQYF. The CDR3, as DNA: TGTGCCAGCAGCTTACTCAGCGGGACATCCCACGAGCAGTACTTC.

The CDR3 sequence: CASSLGVGQGYEQYF. The CDR3 nucleotides read TGTGCCAGCAGCTTGGGGGTGGGACAGGGCTACGAGCAGTACTTC. The chain links TRBV5-4 to TRBJ2-7; 9 nucleotides line up with TRBD1. CDR3 length: 15 residues. V lost 0 bases, J lost 3 bases, and 4 bases stayed unmatched. Germline lookup yields CDR1 SGHNT and CDR2 YYREEE (reference sequence).

The chain is built from TRBV2 and TRBJ1-1; D remains unclear. CDR3 length equals 14 residues. Germline-derived CDR1 and CDR2 are SNHLY and FYNNEI. Trimming stripped 6 bases from V and 5 bases from J, with 16 bases between. The CDR3 spells CASSPGRLRTEAFF. The CDR3 DNA reads as TGTGCCAGCAGCCCAGGCAGATTGAGGACTGAAGCTTTCTTT. Drawing the rest from reference TRBV2 and TRBJ1-1, the complete variable domain is EPEVTQTPSHQVTQMGQEVILRCVPISNHLYFYWYRQILGQKVEFLVSFYNNEISEKSEIFDDQFSVERPDGSNFTLKIRSTKLEDSAMYFCASSPGRLRTEAFFGQGTRLTVV.

This chain's CDR3 is CASSFKYEQYF. CDR3 sequence (DNA): TGTGCCAGCAGTTTTAAGTACGAGCAGTACTTC. V usage is TRBV28 and J usage is TRBJ2-7; unclear D gene. Germline V CDR1 and CDR2: MDHEN, SYDVKM. The CDR3 length is 11 residues. V shed 3 bases and J shed 4 bases, with 4 bases lying between them.